One and the same sample provided the 21 T cell receptor beta chains below, sequenced in a study of early T cells in non-severe SARS-CoV-2 infection. In TCRdb, the 5' RACE reads were re-called with MiXCR into one record per CDR3 protein. The sample consists of tens of thousands of distinct CDR3 sequences, over 12% of them appearing once. The sequencing input was whole blood. Receptors originate from an adult who was a healthcare worker with PCR-confirmed SARS-CoV-2 infection or an uninfected control (not recorded which).

The sample holds many counts of this clonotype. The V gene is TRBV2, the J gene TRBJ2-1; 10 bases align to TRBD1. The V gene end was trimmed by 3 bases and the J gene end by 6 bases; junction bases not matched to a gene: 5. This CDR3 spans 15 amino acids. CDR1 and CDR2 from the germline V gene are SNHLY and FYNNEI. The CDR3 DNA is TGTGCCAGCAGTGACCGGACAGGGGGTGCCAATGAGCAGTTCTTC. Amino acids: CASSDRTGGANEQFF.

This chain joins TRBV5-1 and TRBJ1-2, with 7 bases lining up with TRBD1. J lost 8 bases, V lost 4 bases, and 8 bases had no gene match. The germline gives CDR1 SGHRS, CDR2 YFSETQ. The CDR3 contains 13 residues. The CDR3 DNA is TGCGCCAGCAGCCGGGGACAGATCGAAGGCTACACCTTC. Translation gives CASSRGQIEGYTF. Complete variable domain (other parts from reference TRBV5-1 and TRBJ1-2): KAGVTQTPRYLIKTRGQQVTLSCSPISGHRSVSWYQQTPGQGLQFLFEYFSETQRNKGNFPGRFSGRQFSNSRSEMNVSTLELGDSALYLCASSRGQIEGYTFGSGTRLTVV.

In this sample, this clonotype turned up a few times. The genes are TRBV20-1 and TRBJ2-1; no definite D call. CDR3 length equals 13 residues. CDR1 and CDR2 (germline): DFQATT, SNEGSKA (reference sequence). V was shortened by 1 base and J by 5 bases, with 9 bases between the two germline ends. This chain's CDR3 is CSARVRPNNEQFF. The CDR3 DNA follows: TGCAGTGCTAGAGTTCGTCCTAACAATGAGCAGTTCTTC.

This clonotype was observed many times. In DNA form, the CDR3 reads TGTGCCAGCAGTGGAAACTCGGGAACCCTCCACTTT. Translation: CASSGNSGTLHF. This chain links TRBV6-1 with TRBJ1-6, with D hard to call. Trimming removed 4 bases at V and 14 bases at J, with 12 bases between. Germline values: CDR1 MNHNS, CDR2 SASEGT. CDR3 length equals 12 residues.

This clonotype turned up a few times. The V and J genes are TRBV3-1 and TRBJ1-2; the match to TRBD1 covers 10 bases. The CDR3 is made up of 15 amino acids. Germline V gives CDR1 LGHDT, CDR2 YNNKEL (reference sequence). Trimming at V came to 4 bases and at J to 4 bases, leaving 6 bases not matched to a gene. The CDR3 protein is CASSLQRTGGYGYTF. In DNA, the CDR3 is TGTGCCAGCAGCCTCCAACGGACAGGGGGCTATGGCTACACCTTC.

This clonotype was observed a few times. V and J are TRBV2 and TRBJ1-5; TRBD1 is a possible D gene (5 bases). V lost 8 bases and J 7 bases, leaving 21 bases between the germline ends. CDR1 SNHLY and CDR2 FYNNEI come from the germline V gene. CDR3 length: 15 amino acids. This CDR3 is CASLPGGQGGQPQHF. The CDR3 bases are TGTGCCAGCCTCCCAGGCGGGCAGGGAGGACAGCCCCAGCATTTT.

This clonotype was observed a few times. The V call is TRBV15, the J call TRBJ2-3, with TRBD1 identical over 9 bases. V trimming: 7 bases; J trimming: 6 bases; junction bases outside the gene matches: 8. The germline CDR1 and CDR2 sequences are LNHNV and YYDKDF (reference sequence). CDR3 length: 14 amino acids. The CDR3 sequence: CATKRQGEFDTQYF. The CDR3 region has the DNA TGTGCCACCAAGAGACAGGGGGAATTTGATACGCAGTATTTT.

This clonotype showed up just a few times. The rearrangement links TRBV12-3 or TRBV12-4 to TRBJ1-5; D uncertain. The CDR3 spans 12 residues. V was trimmed by 5 bases and J by 6 bases, leaving 8 bases between them. CDR3 protein: CASSIDGQPQHF. CDR3 DNA: TGTGCCAGCAGTATTGACGGTCAGCCCCAGCATTTT.

This clonotype was seen repeatedly, ten times or more. The CDR3 region has the DNA TGTGCCAGCAGTAACAGCGGGGGGGCCGGTAACATTCAGTACTTC. This sequence encodes CASSNSGGAGNIQYF. This chain uses TRBV6-4 with TRBJ2-4, with 10 positions matching TRBD2. Germline lookup yields CDR1 MRHNA and CDR2 SNTAGT. V lost 5 bases and J lost 7; bases outside the gene matches: 8. CDR3 length: 15 residues.

This clonotype was counted only a few times. The chain joins TRBV5-6 to TRBJ1-3, with D unclear. Germline V CDR1 and CDR2: SGHDT, YYEEEE. The CDR3 has 14 residues. V was trimmed by 0 bases and J by 1 base, leaving 5 bases between them. CDR3: CASSLASSGNTIYF. CDR3 in DNA: TGTGCCAGCAGCTTGGCGAGTTCTGGAAACACCATATATTTT.

The chain employs TRBV10-3 and TRBJ1-5; tentatively, D is TRBD1 (6 bases). The CDR3 totals 14 residues. In germline, CDR1 is ENHRY, CDR2 SYGVKD. V was trimmed by 3 bases and J by 6 bases, leaving 12 bases between them. This CDR3 reads CAISERGGFQPQHF. CDR3 DNA sequence: TGTGCCATCAGTGAACGAGGGGGGTTTCAGCCCCAGCATTTT.

This clonotype came up a few times. The rearrangement links TRBV2 to TRBJ2-3; 8 nucleotides line up with TRBD2. Looked up from germline, CDR1 is SNHLY and CDR2 is FYNNEI. This CDR3 is 15 amino acids long. The trim removed 2 bases at V and 1 base at J, leaving 2 bases unmatched. The CDR3 nucleotides read TGTGCCAGCAGTGAATCGCGGGGGGGCACAGATACGCAGTATTTT. Its protein is CASSESRGGTDTQYF.

This clonotype was detected a few times. The chain combines TRBV6-2 or TRBV6-3 with TRBJ2-2; maybe TRBD1 (6 bases). Deletions cut 1 base from V and 0 bases from J, with 24 bases between. The CDR3 loop spans 21 amino acids. The V gene's germline CDR1 is MNHEY and CDR2 SVGEGT. The CDR3 region is CASSYLGLWSSGTTNTGELFF. The CDR3 DNA follows: TGTGCCAGCAGTTACTTAGGCCTATGGTCATCGGGGACAACGAACACCGGGGAGCTGTTTTTT.

A few counts support this clonotype. The rearrangement joins TRBV20-1 to TRBJ1-5; D is uncertain. The CDR3 length is 13 residues. In germline, CDR1 is DFQATT, CDR2 SNEGSKA (reference sequence). Trimming pared 1 base from V and 5 bases from J, leaving 9 bases between. The CDR3: CSARVPGYQPQHF. CDR3 coding DNA: TGCAGTGCTAGAGTGCCGGGGTATCAGCCCCAGCATTTT.

A few counts support this clonotype. The V call is TRBV6-5, the J call TRBJ1-1; TRBD1 is a possible D gene (5 bases). This CDR3 spans 15 amino acids. V lost 4 bases and J 6 bases, leaving 18 bases between the germline ends. Germline V lookup: CDR1 MNHEY, CDR2 SVGAGI. The CDR3 region has the DNA TGTGCCAGCAGTTCTCCGGGGGAGCTTAAAGCTGAAGCTTTCTTT. Translated: CASSSPGELKAEAFF.

This clonotype was observed many times. The chain joins TRBV7-2 to TRBJ1-2; 7 nucleotides match TRBD1. Germline V CDR1 and CDR2: SGHTA, FQGNSA. With V trimmed by 5 bases and J by 3 bases, 3 bases remained unmatched. The CDR3 has 13 residues. The CDR3 nucleotides are TGTGCCAGCAGCCGAGACAGGGACTATGGCTACACCTTC. Residues: CASSRDRDYGYTF. Supplemented by reference TRBV7-2 and TRBJ1-2, the full variable domain reads GAGVSQSPSNKVTEKGKDVELRCDPISGHTALYWYRQSLGQGLEFLIYFQGNSAPDKSGLPSDRFSAERTGGSVSTLTIQRTQQEDSAVYLCASSRDRDYGYTFGSGTRLTVV.

This clonotype was seen at least ten times. The chain carries TRBV7-6 and TRBJ1-1; D call uncertain. Deletions cut 5 bases from V and 7 bases from J, with 11 bases between. Per germline, CDR1 SGHVS and CDR2 FNYEAQ. The CDR3 totals 12 residues. As DNA, the CDR3 is TGTGCCAGCAGCGCAAGGGATGGTGAAGCTTTCTTT. It encodes CASSARDGEAFF.

This CDR3 reads CASSLDTGGIGGFF. CDR3 nucleotides: TGTGCCAGCAGCTTAGATACGGGAGGTATCGGAGGGTTCTTC. The chain links TRBV11-2 to TRBJ2-1; 7 nucleotides align to TRBD2. This CDR3 comprises 14 residues. Trimming took 0 bases from V and 15 from J; bases not matched to a gene: 11. Germline CDR1 reads SGHAT; CDR2 reads FQNNGV.

A few counts support this clonotype. The J gene is TRBJ2-3, the V gene TRBV12-3 or TRBV12-4; TRBD1 is a possible D gene (7 bases). The CDR3 covers 16 residues. Trimming stripped 6 bases from V and 5 bases from J, with 21 bases between. The CDR3 DNA sequence: TGTGCCAGCAGACGACGACAGGGAGGCTTTGGAGATACGCAGTATTTT. It is translated as CASRRRQGGFGDTQYF.

This clonotype was recorded at least ten times. The chain couples TRBV7-2 to TRBJ2-1; TRBD2 matches at 12 bases. Germline CDR1 SGHTA, CDR2 FQGNSA. Trimming at V came to 4 bases and at J to 6 bases, leaving 4 bases not matched to a gene. This CDR3 has 15 amino acids. In nucleotides, the CDR3 is TGTGCCAGCAGCTCTAGCGGGGGGGCCGTCAATGAGCAGTTCTTC. It codes for CASSSSGGAVNEQFF. Drawing the rest from reference TRBV7-2 and TRBJ2-1, the complete variable domain is GAGVSQSPSNKVTEKGKDVELRCDPISGHTALYWYRQSLGQGLEFLIYFQGNSAPDKSGLPSDRFSAERTGGSVSTLTIQRTQQEDSAVYLCASSSSGGAVNEQFFGPGTRLTVL.

The chain couples TRBV7-3 to TRBJ1-2, with D perhaps TRBD1 (5 bases). There are 14 residues in the CDR3. Germline CDR1 is SGHTA and CDR2 is FQGTGA. V lost 5 bases and J lost 4, with 14 bases in between. The CDR3, as DNA: TGTGCCAGCAGCCTCAGGGCCTCGACCTATGGCTACACCTTC. Amino acid sequence: CASSLRASTYGYTF.